This TCR beta chain was identified in a study of T cell responses to AZD1222 COVID-19 vaccine. The method was immunoSEQ multiplex PCR; TCRdb's version includes in-frame clones alone and lacks a portion of them. The data hold approximately 190,000 clones, with approximately 94% observed a single time. This clone has a single count. Germline V lookup: CDR1 MDHEN, CDR2 SYDVKM. V was shortened by 5 bases and J by 8 bases, with 12 bases between the two germline ends. The CDR3 spans 12 residues. The sequence was obtained from an adult in good health. The chain uses TRBV28 and TRBJ1-2, with D possibly TRBD1 on 6 matching bases. Source: peripheral blood, taken on day 0 of AZD1222 vaccination. The DNA of the CDR3 is TGTGCCAGCAGTCCGACTGGGGGCGGCTACACCTTC. This codes for CASSPTGGGYTF.